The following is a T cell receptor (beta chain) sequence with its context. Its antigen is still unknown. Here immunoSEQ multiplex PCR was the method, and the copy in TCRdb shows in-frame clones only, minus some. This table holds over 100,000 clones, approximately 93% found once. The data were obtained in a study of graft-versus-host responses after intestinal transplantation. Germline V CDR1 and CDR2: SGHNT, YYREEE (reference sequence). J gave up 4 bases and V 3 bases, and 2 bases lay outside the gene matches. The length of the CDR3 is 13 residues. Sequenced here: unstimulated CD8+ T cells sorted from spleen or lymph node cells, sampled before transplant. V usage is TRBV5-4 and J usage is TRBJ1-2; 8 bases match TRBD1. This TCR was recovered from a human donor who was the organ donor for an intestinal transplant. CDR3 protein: CASSYTGGYGYTF. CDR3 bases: TGTGCCAGCAGCTATACAGGGGGCTATGGCTACACCTTC.